This T cell receptor beta chain comes out of a study of response to subunit inactivated influenza vaccine. Study-wide findings and caveats: Researchers suggested that each seasonal influenza vaccination recruits few new T cells.

Germline-derived CDR1 and CDR2 are MGHRA and YSYEKL. Deletions cut 4 bases from V and 3 bases from J, with 13 bases between. CDR3 length equals 15 residues. TCRdb analysed the RT-PCR reads with MiXCR anew, one entry per CDR3 protein. The profile shows 550,000 to 800,000 distinct CDR3 sequences, approximately 15% of them singletons. This clonotype occurred many times. Its cognate antigen is unknown. This sequence was found in a man in his fifties who received an inactivated influenza vaccine. The specimen was PBMCs from blood, collected 14 to 15 days before vaccination. The chain is built from TRBV4-1 and TRBJ1-5; D possibly corresponds to TRBD1 (6 bases). Written as DNA, the CDR3 is TGCGCCAGCAGCCTAAGGGAGGGGGACAATCAGCCCCAGCATTTT. Amino acid sequence: CASSLREGDNQPQHF.